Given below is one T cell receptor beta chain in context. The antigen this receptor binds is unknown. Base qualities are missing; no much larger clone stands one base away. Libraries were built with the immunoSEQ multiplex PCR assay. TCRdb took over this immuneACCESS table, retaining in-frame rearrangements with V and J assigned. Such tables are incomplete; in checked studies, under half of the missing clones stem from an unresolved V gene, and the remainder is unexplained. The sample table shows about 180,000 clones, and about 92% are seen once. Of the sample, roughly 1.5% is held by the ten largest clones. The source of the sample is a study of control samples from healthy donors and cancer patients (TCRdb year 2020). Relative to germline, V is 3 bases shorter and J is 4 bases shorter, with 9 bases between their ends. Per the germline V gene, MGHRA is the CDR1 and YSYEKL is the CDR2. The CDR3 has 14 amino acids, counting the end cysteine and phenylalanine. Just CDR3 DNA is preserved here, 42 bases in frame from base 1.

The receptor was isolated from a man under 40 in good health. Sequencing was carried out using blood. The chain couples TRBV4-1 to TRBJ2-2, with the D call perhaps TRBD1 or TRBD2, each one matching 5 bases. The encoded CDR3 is CASSQSGATGELFF. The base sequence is TGCGCCAGCAGCCAGTCCGGGGCCACCGGGGAGCTGTTTTTT.